This T cell receptor (beta chain) was captured by sequencing in a study of PD-L1 blockade in urothelial cancer (dated by TCRdb to between 2016 and 2019). At the level of the whole study: All patients started therapy in about 2014 and received atezolizumab 1,200 mg intravenously every 3 weeks. Blood samples gave a median of about 130,000 T cells and 80,000 or so unique TCRs, with a median clonality of roughly 0.08. Roughly 10 patients reached durable clinical benefit, while some 19 patients did not. Blood samples were analyzed at 3 weeks after treatment start (second dose) and at 6 weeks after treatment start. Whole exome sequencing and RNA sequencing of pretreatment tumors were performed alongside TCR sequencing in the same patients. About 90% of the roughly 30 patients were males with bladder-origin urothelial cancer, and about 65% of the roughly 29 reported a prior smoking history. An ECOG performance status of 0 or 1 was recorded for the patients, and 0 to 3 prior chemotherapy regimens had been received by the patients. Approximately 29 patients had pretreatment blood TCR-seq, some 25 had at least one posttreatment blood collection, and some 25 had tumor TCR-seq. The study, an exploratory multi-omic analysis, examined somatic, immune and clinical correlates of response to PD-L1 blockade with atezolizumab in urothelial cancer. Progression-free survival longer than 6 months counted as durable clinical benefit, and TCR features were additionally tested against both progression-free and overall survival. Pretreatment tumor samples, along with matched peripheral blood collected serially before and after atezolizumab treatment, underwent TCR sequencing.

For CDR1 and CDR2, the germline V gene lists LGHNT and FRNRAP. V ends up 7 bases short and J 4 bases short, with an unmatched junction base count of 6. The CDR3 numbers 13 residues from cysteine through phenylalanine. The CDR3 DNA has 39 bases and is translated from base 1. The paper as a whole reports these results and caveats: Because the sample size was small (n of about 30) and many exploratory analyses were performed, the results are intended to be hypothesis-generating. Patients with durable benefit showed greater expansion of tumor-associated TCR clones in peripheral blood 3 weeks after starting treatment (n ≈ 23, p = 0.022). Improved progression-free and overall survival was associated with having pretreatment peripheral blood TCR clonality below the median.

To note about this clone: Its antigen is still unknown. No much larger clonotype is one base removed from it; base qualities were not supplied.

In light of the paper, this sample's time point label describes: peripheral blood 6 weeks after treatment start. A total of some 30 patients with locally advanced or metastatic urothelial carcinoma, treated at Memorial Sloan Kettering on a trial protocol, made up the cohort. Peripheral blood mononuclear cells were collected pretreatment and during treatment, with between 1 and 8 total time points per patient. The Qiagen DNeasy Blood extraction kit was used to purify genomic DNA from total PBMCs and from tumor samples. PBMCs were collected pretreatment and during treatment, and were isolated and stored as previously described. Synthetic TCR analog templates were spiked into each PCR so that absolute template abundance could be estimated from read counts. The immunoSEQ assay used bias-controlled V and J gene primers to amplify TCRbeta CDR3 regions from genomic DNA. Sequencing of rearranged TCRbeta segments was performed at approximately 20X coverage. The authors' analysis ran thus. Sequencing errors were corrected by clustering, and CDR3s were annotated against IMGT so that V, D and J genes could be assigned. Downstream analyses used only productive TCRbeta rearrangements, leaving out any out-of-frame or stop-codon sequences. Clonality was computed as one minus Shannon entropy normalized by the log of the number of unique productive sequences. Fisher's exact test with Benjamini-Hochberg correction, using a cutoff of adjusted p below 0.01, was how clones that differed between time points or between blood and tumor were identified. Here the immuneACCESS table is served through TCRdb, limited to in-frame sequences with V and J called. Missing clones are a known gap in these copies; in checked studies unresolved V genes cover under half, and the rest lacks a known reason. V, J and clone size are those of that table, while D and trimming were read from the DNA. The sample includes under 30,000 clones, with 70% to 80% observed a single time. Over 3% of the sample lies in the top ten.

The sequenced sample was PBMCs, obtained around atezolizumab (anti-PD-L1) treatment. The sequence was obtained from a man in his 70s with urothelial cancer. The rearranged chain carries TRBV12-5 and TRBJ1-1; 7 of the junction bases match TRBD1. At the DNA level, the sequence is TGTGCTAGTGCCATCGCAGGGGGCACTGAAGCTTTCTTT. Translated, this is CASAIAGGTEAFF.